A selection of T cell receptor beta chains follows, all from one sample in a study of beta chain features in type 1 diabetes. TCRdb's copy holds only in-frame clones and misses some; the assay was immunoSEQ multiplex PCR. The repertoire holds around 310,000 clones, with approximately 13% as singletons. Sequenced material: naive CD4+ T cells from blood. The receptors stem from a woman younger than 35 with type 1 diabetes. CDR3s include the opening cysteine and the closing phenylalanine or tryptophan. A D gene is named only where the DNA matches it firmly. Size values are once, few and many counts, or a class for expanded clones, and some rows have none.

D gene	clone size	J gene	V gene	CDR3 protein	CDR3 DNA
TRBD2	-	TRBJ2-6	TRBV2	CASSELTLAGNRRANVLTF	TGTGCCAGCAGTGAATTGACACTAGCGGGCAACCGCAGGGCCAACGTCCTGACTTTC
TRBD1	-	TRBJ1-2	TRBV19	CASSRDSTGDYGYTF	TGTGCCAGTAGTAGGGACTCGACAGGGGACTATGGCTACACCTTC
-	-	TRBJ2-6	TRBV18	CASSREQVYSGANVLTF	TGTGCCAGCTCACGAGAACAGGTGTACTCTGGGGCCAACGTCCTGACTTTC
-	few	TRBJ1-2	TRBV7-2	CASSLMESGAGSYGYTF	TGTGCCAGCAGCTTGATGGAATCCGGAGCGGGGTCCTATGGCTACACCTTC
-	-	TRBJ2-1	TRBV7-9	CASSLAGSRNEQFF	TGTGCCAGCAGCTTAGCCGGGAGTCGCAATGAGCAGTTCTTC
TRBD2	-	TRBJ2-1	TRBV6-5	CASSFAPGLGNNEQFF	TGTGCCAGCAGTTTCGCCCCAGGACTAGGGAACAATGAGCAGTTCTTC
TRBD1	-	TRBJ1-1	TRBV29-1	CSGSGGTEAFF	TGCAGCGGGTCAGGGGGGACTGAAGCTTTCTTT
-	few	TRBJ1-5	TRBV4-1	CASSHTTGYSNQPQHF	TGCGCCAGCAGCCATACGACAGGATATAGCAATCAGCCCCAGCATTTT
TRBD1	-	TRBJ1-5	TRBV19	CASRGDRGGQPQHF	TGTGCCAGTAGGGGGGACAGGGGGGGGCAGCCCCAGCATTTT
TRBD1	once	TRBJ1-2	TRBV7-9	CASNSQGDYGYTF	TGTGCCAGCAACTCACAGGGGGACTATGGCTACACCTTC
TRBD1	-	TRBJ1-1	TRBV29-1	CSVFTPGTGAEAFF	TGCAGCGTTTTCACACCCGGGACAGGGGCGGAAGCTTTCTTT
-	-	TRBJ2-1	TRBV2	CASRQGLFNEQFF	TGTGCCAGCAGGCAGGGACTCTTCAATGAGCAGTTCTTC
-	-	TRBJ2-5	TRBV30	CAGKWAETQYF	TGTGCCGGAAAATGGGCAGAGACCCAGTACTTC
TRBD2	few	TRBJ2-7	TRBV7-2	CASSPGLAGYEQYF	TGTGCCAGCAGCCCGGGACTAGCGGGCTACGAGCAGTACTTC
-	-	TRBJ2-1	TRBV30	CAWSRASLSYNEQFF	TGTGCCTGGAGTAGGGCTAGCCTATCCTACAATGAGCAGTTCTTC
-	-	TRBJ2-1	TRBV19	CASSRGGTPYNEQFF	TGTGCCAGTAGTAGGGGCGGGACTCCCTACAATGAGCAGTTCTTC
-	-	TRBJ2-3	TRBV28	CASSSQGSTDTQYF	TGTGCCAGCAGTTCCCAGGGTAGCACAGATACGCAGTATTTT
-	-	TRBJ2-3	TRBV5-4	CASSSGSTDTQYF	TGTGCCAGCAGCAGTGGCAGCACAGATACGCAGTATTTT
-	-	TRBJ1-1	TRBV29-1	CSVAPFDGATEAFF	TGCAGCGTTGCCCCCTTCGATGGGGCCACTGAAGCTTTCTTT
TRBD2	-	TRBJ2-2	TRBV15	CATSRLHGAGVRGGELFF	TGTGCCACCAGCAGGCTACACGGGGCGGGAGTGAGAGGCGGGGAGCTGTTTTTT
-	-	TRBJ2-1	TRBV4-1	CASSQPGPYNEQFF	TGCGCCAGCAGCCAACCAGGGCCCTACAATGAGCAGTTCTTC
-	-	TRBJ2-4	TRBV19	CATQLDIAKNIQYF	TGTGCCACTCAACTGGACATAGCCAAAAACATTCAGTACTTC
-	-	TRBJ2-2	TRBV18	CASSPGLANTGELFF	TGTGCCAGCTCACCGGGACTGGCGAACACCGGGGAGCTGTTTTTT
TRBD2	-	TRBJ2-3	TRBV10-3	CAIRLAGAGDTQYF	TGTGCCATCAGGCTAGCGGGAGCCGGAGATACGCAGTATTTT
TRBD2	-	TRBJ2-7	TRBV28	CASSLATSGSYEQYF	TGTGCCAGCAGTTTAGCGACTAGCGGGAGTTACGAGCAGTACTTC